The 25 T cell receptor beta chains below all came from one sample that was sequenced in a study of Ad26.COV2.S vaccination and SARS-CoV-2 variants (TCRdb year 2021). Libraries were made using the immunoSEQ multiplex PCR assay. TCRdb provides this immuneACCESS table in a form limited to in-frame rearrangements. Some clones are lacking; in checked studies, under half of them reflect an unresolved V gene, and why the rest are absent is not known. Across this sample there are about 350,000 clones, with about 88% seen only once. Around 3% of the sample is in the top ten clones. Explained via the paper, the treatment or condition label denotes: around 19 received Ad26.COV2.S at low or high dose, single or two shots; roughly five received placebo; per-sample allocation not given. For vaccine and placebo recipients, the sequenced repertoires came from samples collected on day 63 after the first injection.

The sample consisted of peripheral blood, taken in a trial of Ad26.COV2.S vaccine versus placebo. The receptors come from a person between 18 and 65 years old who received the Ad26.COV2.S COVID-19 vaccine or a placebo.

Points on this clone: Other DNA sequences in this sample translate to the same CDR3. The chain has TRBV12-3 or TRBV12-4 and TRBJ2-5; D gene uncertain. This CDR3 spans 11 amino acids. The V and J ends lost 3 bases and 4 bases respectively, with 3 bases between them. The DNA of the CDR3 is TGTGCCAGCAGTTTTGGAGAGACCCAGTACTTC. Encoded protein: CASSFGETQYF.

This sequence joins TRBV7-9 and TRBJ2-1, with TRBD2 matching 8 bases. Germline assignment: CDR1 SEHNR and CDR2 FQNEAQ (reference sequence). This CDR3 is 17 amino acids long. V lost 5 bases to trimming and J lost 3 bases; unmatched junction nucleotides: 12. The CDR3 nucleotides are TGTGCCAGCAGCCCGGCGGGGGGCCGGGACAACTACAATGAGCAGTTCTTC. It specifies CASSPAGGRDNYNEQFF.

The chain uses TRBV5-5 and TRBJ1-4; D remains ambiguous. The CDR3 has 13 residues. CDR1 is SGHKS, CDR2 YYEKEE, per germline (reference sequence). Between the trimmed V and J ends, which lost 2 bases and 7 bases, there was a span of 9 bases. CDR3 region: CASSFLGFEKLFF. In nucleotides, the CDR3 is TGTGCCAGCAGCTTCCTCGGTTTTGAAAAACTGTTTTTT. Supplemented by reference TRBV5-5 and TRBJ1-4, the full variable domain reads DAGVTQSPTHLIKTRGQQVTLRCSPISGHKSVSWYQQVLGQGPQFIFQYYEKEERGRGNFPDRFSARQFPNYSSELNVNALLLGDSALYLCASSFLGFEKLFFGSGTQLSVL.

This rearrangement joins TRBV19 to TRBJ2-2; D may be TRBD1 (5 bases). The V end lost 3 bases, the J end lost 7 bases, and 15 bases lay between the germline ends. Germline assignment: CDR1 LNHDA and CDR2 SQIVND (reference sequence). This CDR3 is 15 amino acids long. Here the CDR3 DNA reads TGTGCCAGTAGTATTATTCAGGGATCGGTCGGGGAGCTGTTTTTT. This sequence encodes CASSIIQGSVGELFF.

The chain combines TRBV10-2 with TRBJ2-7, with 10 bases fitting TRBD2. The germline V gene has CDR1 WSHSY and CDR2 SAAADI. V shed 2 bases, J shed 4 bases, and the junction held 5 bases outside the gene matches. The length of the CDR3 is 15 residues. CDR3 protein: CASSEPLAGKYEQYF. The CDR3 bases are TGCGCCAGCAGTGAGCCACTAGCGGGGAAATACGAGCAGTACTTC.

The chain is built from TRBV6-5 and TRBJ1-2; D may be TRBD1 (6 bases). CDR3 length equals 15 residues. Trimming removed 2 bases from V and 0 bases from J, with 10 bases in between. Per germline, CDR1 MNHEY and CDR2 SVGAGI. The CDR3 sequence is CASSYNRAPNYGYTF. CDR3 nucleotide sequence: TGTGCCAGCAGTTACAACAGGGCCCCTAACTATGGCTACACCTTC.

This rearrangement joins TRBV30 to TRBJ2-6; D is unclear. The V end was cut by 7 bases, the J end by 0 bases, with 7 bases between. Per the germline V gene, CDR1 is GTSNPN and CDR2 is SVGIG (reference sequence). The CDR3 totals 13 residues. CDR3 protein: CAYESSGANVLTF. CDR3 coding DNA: TGTGCCTATGAGAGCTCTGGGGCCAACGTCCTGACTTTC.

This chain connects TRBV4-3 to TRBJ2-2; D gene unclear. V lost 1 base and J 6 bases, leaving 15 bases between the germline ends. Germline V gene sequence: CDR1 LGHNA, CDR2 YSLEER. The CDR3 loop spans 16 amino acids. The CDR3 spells CASSQASGRLPGELFF. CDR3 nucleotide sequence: TGCGCCAGCAGCCAAGCGTCGGGCAGACTTCCCGGGGAGCTGTTTTTT.

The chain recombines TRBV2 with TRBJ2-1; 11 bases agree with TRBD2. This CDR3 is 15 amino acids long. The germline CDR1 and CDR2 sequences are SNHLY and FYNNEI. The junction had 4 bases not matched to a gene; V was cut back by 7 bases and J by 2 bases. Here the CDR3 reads CASNQLAGAYNEQFF. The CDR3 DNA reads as TGTGCCAGCAATCAACTAGCGGGGGCCTACAATGAGCAGTTCTTC.

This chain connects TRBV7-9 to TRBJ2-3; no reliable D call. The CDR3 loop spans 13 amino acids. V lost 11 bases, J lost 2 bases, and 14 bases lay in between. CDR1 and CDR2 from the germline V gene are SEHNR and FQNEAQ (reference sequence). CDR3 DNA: TGTGCCGCCCAGAAGAGCCACACAGATACGCAGTATTTT. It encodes CAAQKSHTDTQYF.

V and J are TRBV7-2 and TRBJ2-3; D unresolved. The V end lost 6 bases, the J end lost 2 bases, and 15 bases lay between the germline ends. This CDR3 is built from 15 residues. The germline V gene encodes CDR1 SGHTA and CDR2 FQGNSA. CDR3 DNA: TGTGCCAGCAGGGCACCAGGTCTGTCCACAGATACGCAGTATTTT. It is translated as CASRAPGLSTDTQYF.

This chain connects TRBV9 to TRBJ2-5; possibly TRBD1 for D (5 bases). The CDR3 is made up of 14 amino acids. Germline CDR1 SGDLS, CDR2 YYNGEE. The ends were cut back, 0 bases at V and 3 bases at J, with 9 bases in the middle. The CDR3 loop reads CASSVEDTEETQYF. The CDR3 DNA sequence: TGTGCCAGCAGCGTAGAGGACACCGAAGAGACCCAGTACTTC. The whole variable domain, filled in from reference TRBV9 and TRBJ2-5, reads DSGVTQTPKHLITATGQRVTLRCSPRSGDLSVYWYQQSLDQGLQFLIQYYNGEERAKGNILERFSAQQFPDLHSELNLSSLELGDSALYFCASSVEDTEETQYFGPGTRLLVL.

The CDR3 coding sequence is TGTGCCAGCAGTGCAACCTCTGGAAACACCATATATTTT. As protein: CASSATSGNTIYF. The V and J genes are TRBV2 and TRBJ1-3; D gene unclear. Germline V gives CDR1 SNHLY, CDR2 FYNNEI. Trimming left V 4 bases short and J 0 bases short, with 4 bases between. CDR3 length: 13 amino acids.

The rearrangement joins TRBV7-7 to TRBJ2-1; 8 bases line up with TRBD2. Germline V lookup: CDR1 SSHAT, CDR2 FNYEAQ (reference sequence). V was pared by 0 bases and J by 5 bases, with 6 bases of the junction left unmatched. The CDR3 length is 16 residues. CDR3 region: CASSLAREGLDNEQFF. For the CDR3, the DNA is TGTGCCAGCAGCTTAGCTCGGGAGGGCCTTGACAATGAGCAGTTCTTC.

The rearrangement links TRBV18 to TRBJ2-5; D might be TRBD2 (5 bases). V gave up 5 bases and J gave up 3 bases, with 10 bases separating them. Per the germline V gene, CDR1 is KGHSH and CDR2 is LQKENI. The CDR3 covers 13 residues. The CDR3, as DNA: TGTGCCAGCTCAATCGGGGTTAAAGAGACCCAGTACTTC. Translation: CASSIGVKETQYF.

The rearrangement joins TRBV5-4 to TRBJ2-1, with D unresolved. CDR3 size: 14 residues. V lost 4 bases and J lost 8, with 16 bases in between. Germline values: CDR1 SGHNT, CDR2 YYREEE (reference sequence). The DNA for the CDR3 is TGTGCCAGCAGCCCCGAAGTAAATAACGATGAGCAGTTCTTC. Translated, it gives CASSPEVNNDEQFF.

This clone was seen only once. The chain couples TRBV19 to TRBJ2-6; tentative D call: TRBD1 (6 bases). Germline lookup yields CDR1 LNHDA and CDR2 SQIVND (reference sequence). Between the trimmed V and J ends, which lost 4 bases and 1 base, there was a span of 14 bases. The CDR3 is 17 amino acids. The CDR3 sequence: CASSNTIRGSGANVLTF. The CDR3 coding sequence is TGTGCCAGTAGTAACACAATCAGGGGATCTGGGGCCAACGTCCTGACTTTC. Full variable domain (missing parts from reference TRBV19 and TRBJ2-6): DGGITQSPKYLFRKEGQNVTLSCEQNLNHDAMYWYRQDPGQGLRLIYYSQIVNDFQKGDIAEGYSVSREKKESFPLTVTSAQKNPTAFYLCASSNTIRGSGANVLTFGAGSRLTVL.

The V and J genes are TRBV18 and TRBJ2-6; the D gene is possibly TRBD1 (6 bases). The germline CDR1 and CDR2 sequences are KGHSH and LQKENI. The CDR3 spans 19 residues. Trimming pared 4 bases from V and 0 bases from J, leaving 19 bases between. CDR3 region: CASSRTGPGTSSGANVLTF. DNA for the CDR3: TGTGCCAGCTCACGTACCGGCCCCGGGACAAGCTCTGGGGCCAACGTCCTGACTTTC. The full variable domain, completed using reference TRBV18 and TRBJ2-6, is NAGVMQNPRHLVRRRGQEARLRCSPMKGHSHVYWYRQLPEEGLKFMVYLQKENIIDESGMPKERFSAEFPKEGPSILRIQQVVRGDSAAYFCASSRTGPGTSSGANVLTFGAGSRLTVL.

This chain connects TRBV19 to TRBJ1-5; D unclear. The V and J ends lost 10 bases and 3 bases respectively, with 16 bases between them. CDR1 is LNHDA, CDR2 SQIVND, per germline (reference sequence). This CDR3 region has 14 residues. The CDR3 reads CATSSTGTNQPQHF. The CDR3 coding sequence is TGTGCCACCTCGAGCACGGGCACCAATCAGCCCCAGCATTTT.

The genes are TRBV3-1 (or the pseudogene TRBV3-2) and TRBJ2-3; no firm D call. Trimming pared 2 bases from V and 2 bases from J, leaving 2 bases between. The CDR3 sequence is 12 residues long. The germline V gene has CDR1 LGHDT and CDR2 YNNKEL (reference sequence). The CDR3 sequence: CASSQITDTQYF. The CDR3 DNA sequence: TGTGCCAGCAGCCAAATCACAGATACGCAGTATTTT.

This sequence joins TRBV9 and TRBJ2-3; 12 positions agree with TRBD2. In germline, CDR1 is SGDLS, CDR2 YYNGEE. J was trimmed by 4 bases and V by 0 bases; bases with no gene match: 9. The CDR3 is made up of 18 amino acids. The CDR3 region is CASSVVGILAGGPDTQYF. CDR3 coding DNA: TGTGCCAGCAGCGTAGTTGGAATACTAGCGGGAGGCCCAGATACGCAGTATTTT.

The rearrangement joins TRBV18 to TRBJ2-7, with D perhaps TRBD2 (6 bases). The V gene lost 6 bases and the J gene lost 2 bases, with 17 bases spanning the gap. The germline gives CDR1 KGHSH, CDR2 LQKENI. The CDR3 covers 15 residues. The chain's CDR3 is CASSPSLGGTYEQYF. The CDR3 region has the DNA TGTGCCAGCTCCCCAAGTTTGGGGGGAACCTACGAGCAGTACTTC.

This CDR3 is CASSITGTYNEQFF. The CDR3 bases are TGTGCCAGTAGTATAACAGGGACCTACAATGAGCAGTTCTTC. The chain combines TRBV19 with TRBJ2-1; perhaps TRBD1 as D (6 bases). Germline CDR1 LNHDA, CDR2 SQIVND (reference sequence). V dropped 2 bases and J dropped 2 bases, with 7 bases sitting between them. The CDR3 totals 14 residues.

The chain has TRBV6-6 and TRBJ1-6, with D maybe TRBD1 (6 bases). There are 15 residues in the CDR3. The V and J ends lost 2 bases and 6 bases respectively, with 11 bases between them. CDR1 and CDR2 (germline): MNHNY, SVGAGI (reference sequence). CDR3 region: CASSYIGGANSPLHF. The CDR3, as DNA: TGTGCCAGCAGTTACATCGGGGGCGCTAATTCACCCCTCCACTTT.

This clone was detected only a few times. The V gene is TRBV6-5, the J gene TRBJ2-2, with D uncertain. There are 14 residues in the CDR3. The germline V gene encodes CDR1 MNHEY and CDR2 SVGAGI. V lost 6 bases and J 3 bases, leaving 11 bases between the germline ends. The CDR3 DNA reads TGTGCCAGCAGACGCCCCCGGGACACCGGGGAGCTGTTTTTT. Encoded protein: CASRRPRDTGELFF.